This T cell receptor (beta chain) originates from a study of CD8 T cells in ankylosing spondylitis. The CDR3 runs to 14 residues. Per germline, CDR1 SNHLY and CDR2 FYNNEI. V shed 5 bases, J shed 1 base, and the junction held 4 bases outside the gene matches. At least ten counts were recorded for this clonotype. Its antigen is not identified. 5'-RACE, quantitative and with molecular barcodes, yielded the TCR beta libraries. TCRdb called the 5' RACE reads again in MiXCR, with one record for every CDR3 protein. The table has about 210,000 distinct CDR3 sequences, 8% to 9% seen once. General study findings and limits: In ankylosing spondylitis blood, a motif of roughly eight highly homologous TCR beta variants appeared characteristic. Previously reported in reactive arthritis synovial fluid and blood were some of the motif variants. Disease-linked clones had a CD8+ phenotype and relatively low frequency in peripheral blood.

The TCR originated in a female donor with ankylosing spondylitis or in good health (not recorded which). The chain carries TRBV2 and TRBJ1-1, with 7 bases aligning to TRBD1. What was sequenced was blood, either unsorted or a sorted T cell fraction (not recorded which). CDR3 amino acids: CASSTDRENTEAFF. The CDR3 coding sequence is TGTGCCAGCAGTACCGACAGGGAGAACACTGAAGCTTTCTTT.